Listed below are T cell receptor beta chains from one sample, sequenced in a study of human T cells and chemical hapten exposure. TCRdb reanalysed the RACE reads using MiXCR and keeps one entry per CDR3 protein. The table records about 300,000 distinct CDR3 sequences, around 5.5% of them present only once. Specimen: whole blood, collected in connection with sensitization to the hapten diphenylcyclopropenone (DPC). Receptors were obtained from a woman between 18 and 29 years old with alopecia areata. Some clones in this sample may be carry-over from other donors' samples. CDR3s include the opening cysteine and the closing phenylalanine or tryptophan. Each record gives: CDR3 protein, CDR3 DNA, V gene, D gene, J gene, clone size. A D gene is named only where the DNA matches it firmly. Where a row states a size, it is once, few, many or the class of an expanded clone; other rows omit it.

CDR3aa: CASSQVKGPGNTIYF
CDR3nt: TGTGCCAGCAGCCAAGTGAAGGGGCCTGGAAACACCATATATTTT
v_gene: TRBV3-1
d_gene: .
j_gene: TRBJ1-3
abundance: few

CDR3aa: CASSRGRDNEQFF
CDR3nt: TGTGCCAGCAGCCGAGGCAGGGACAATGAGCAGTTCTTC
v_gene: TRBV28
d_gene: .
j_gene: TRBJ2-1
abundance: many

CDR3aa: CASSVRDLLNQPQHF
CDR3nt: TGTGCCAGTAGTGTCCGGGACCTACTCAATCAGCCCCAGCATTTT
v_gene: TRBV19
d_gene: .
j_gene: TRBJ1-5
abundance: few

CDR3aa: CATSARGREDTIYF
CDR3nt: TGTGCCACCAGTGCGAGAGGACGGGAAGACACCATATATTTT
v_gene: TRBV24-1
d_gene: .
j_gene: TRBJ1-3
abundance: few

CDR3aa: CASSTDRGGTGELFF
CDR3nt: TGCGCCAGCAGCACTGACAGGGGTGGCACCGGGGAGCTGTTTTTT
v_gene: TRBV5-1
d_gene: TRBD1
j_gene: TRBJ2-2
abundance: few

CDR3aa: CASSQVRRTSGEGAFF
CDR3nt: TGTGCCAGCAGCCAAGTTCGTCGGACCTCCGGGGAAGGAGCTTTCTTT
v_gene: TRBV3-1
d_gene: .
j_gene: TRBJ1-1
abundance: few

CDR3aa: CASSQNLIGTGYGDTQYF
CDR3nt: TGTGCCAGCAGCCAAAATTTAATAGGGACAGGGTATGGAGATACGCAGTATTTT
v_gene: TRBV3-1
d_gene: TRBD1
j_gene: TRBJ2-3
abundance: many

CDR3aa: CASSSSVGTEAFF
CDR3nt: TGTGCTAGCAGCTCTAGTGTGGGGACTGAAGCTTTCTTT
v_gene: TRBV7-7
d_gene: .
j_gene: TRBJ1-1
abundance: few

CDR3aa: CASGRDSLYNEQFF
CDR3nt: TGTGCTAGTGGCCGGGACAGCCTTTACAATGAGCAGTTCTTC
v_gene: TRBV12-5
d_gene: TRBD1
j_gene: TRBJ2-1
abundance: many

CDR3aa: CASSAPGVGNQPQHF
CDR3nt: TGTGCCAGCAGCGCCCCAGGGGTCGGCAATCAGCCCCAGCATTTT
v_gene: TRBV3-1
d_gene: .
j_gene: TRBJ1-5
abundance: few

CDR3aa: CSARDSSGGETYEQYF
CDR3nt: TGCAGTGCTAGAGATTCCAGCGGGGGAGAGACCTACGAGCAGTACTTC
v_gene: TRBV20-1
d_gene: TRBD2
j_gene: TRBJ2-7
abundance: .

CDR3aa: CAISDPDRVNQPQHF
CDR3nt: TGTGCCATCAGTGACCCGGACAGGGTCAATCAGCCCCAGCATTTT
v_gene: TRBV10-3
d_gene: TRBD1
j_gene: TRBJ1-5
abundance: .

CDR3aa: CASSEAGGPFSGGYTF
CDR3nt: TGTGCCAGCAGTGAAGCTGGGGGCCCCTTCTCCGGTGGCTACACCTTC
v_gene: TRBV6-1
d_gene: .
j_gene: TRBJ1-2
abundance: few

CDR3aa: CASSRATQRNEQYF
CDR3nt: TGTGCCAGCAGTCGGGCTACACAAAGGAACGAGCAGTACTTC
v_gene: TRBV6-5
d_gene: .
j_gene: TRBJ2-7
abundance: many

CDR3aa: CASSDGTGLLTDTQYF
CDR3nt: TGTGCCAGCAGCGACGGGACAGGGCTCCTCACAGATACGCAGTATTTT
v_gene: TRBV9
d_gene: TRBD1
j_gene: TRBJ2-3
abundance: many

CDR3aa: CASSHTKALAEFGEQFF
CDR3nt: TGTGCCAGCAGCCATACCAAAGCACTAGCGGAGTTTGGTGAGCAGTTCTTC
v_gene: TRBV14
d_gene: TRBD2
j_gene: TRBJ2-1
abundance: many

CDR3aa: CASSQDPGQGKNEQFF
CDR3nt: TGTGCCAGCAGCCAAGATCCGGGGCAGGGGAAGAATGAGCAGTTCTTC
v_gene: TRBV4-2
d_gene: .
j_gene: TRBJ2-1
abundance: many

CDR3aa: CASSRSYGEQYF
CDR3nt: TGTGCCAGCAGCCGAAGCTACGGCGAGCAGTACTTC
v_gene: TRBV12-3/TRBV12-4
d_gene: .
j_gene: TRBJ2-7
abundance: .

CDR3aa: CASTHRALGASGANVLTF
CDR3nt: TGTGCCAGCACCCACCGGGCCTTAGGGGCTTCTGGGGCCAACGTCCTGACTTTC
v_gene: TRBV27
d_gene: .
j_gene: TRBJ2-6
abundance: .

CDR3aa: CASSLVIDSPLHF
CDR3nt: TGCGCCAGCAGCTTGGTCATCGATTCACCCCTCCACTTT
v_gene: TRBV5-1
d_gene: .
j_gene: TRBJ1-6
abundance: many

CDR3aa: CASSVESQETQYF
CDR3nt: TGTGCCAGCAGCGTAGAATCTCAAGAGACCCAGTACTTC
v_gene: TRBV9
d_gene: .
j_gene: TRBJ2-5
abundance: many

CDR3aa: CASTTTSGGSEQYF
CDR3nt: TGTGCCAGTACAACGACTAGCGGGGGCAGCGAGCAGTACTTC
v_gene: TRBV2
d_gene: TRBD2
j_gene: TRBJ2-7
abundance: .